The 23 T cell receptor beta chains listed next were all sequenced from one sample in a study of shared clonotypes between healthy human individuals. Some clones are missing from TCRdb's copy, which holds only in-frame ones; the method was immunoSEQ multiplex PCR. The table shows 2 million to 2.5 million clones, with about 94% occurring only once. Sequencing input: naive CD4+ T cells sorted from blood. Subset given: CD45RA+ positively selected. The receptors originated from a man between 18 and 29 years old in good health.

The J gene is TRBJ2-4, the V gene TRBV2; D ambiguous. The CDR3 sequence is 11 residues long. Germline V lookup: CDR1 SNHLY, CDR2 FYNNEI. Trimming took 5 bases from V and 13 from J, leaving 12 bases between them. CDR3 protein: CASSTVAEQYF. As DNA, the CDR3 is TGTGCCAGCAGTACAGTGGCAGAACAGTACTTC. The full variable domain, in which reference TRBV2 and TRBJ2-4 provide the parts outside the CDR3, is EPEVTQTPSHQVTQMGQEVILRCVPISNHLYFYWYRQILGQKVEFLVSFYNNEISEKSEIFDDQFSVERPDGSNFTLKIRSTKLEDSAMYFCASSTVAEQYFGAGTRLSVL.

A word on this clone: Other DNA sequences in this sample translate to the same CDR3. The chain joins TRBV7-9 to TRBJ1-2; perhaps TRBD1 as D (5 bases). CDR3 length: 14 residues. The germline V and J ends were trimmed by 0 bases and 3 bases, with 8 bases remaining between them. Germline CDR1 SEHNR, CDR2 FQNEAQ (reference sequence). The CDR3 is CASSLAQGYYGYTF. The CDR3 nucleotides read TGTGCCAGCAGCTTAGCGCAGGGCTACTATGGCTACACCTTC.

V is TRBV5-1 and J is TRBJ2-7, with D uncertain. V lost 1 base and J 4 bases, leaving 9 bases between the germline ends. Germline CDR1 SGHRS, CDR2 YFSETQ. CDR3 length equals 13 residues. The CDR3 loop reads CASSLIGQYEQYF. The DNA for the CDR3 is TGCGCCAGCAGCTTGATAGGCCAGTACGAGCAGTACTTC.

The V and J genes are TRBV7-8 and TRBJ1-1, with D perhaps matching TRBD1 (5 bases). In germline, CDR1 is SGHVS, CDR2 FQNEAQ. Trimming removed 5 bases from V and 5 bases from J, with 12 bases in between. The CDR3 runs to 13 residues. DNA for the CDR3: TGTGCCAGCAGCCCCCCCAAGGGGACTGAAGCTTTCTTT. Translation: CASSPPKGTEAFF.

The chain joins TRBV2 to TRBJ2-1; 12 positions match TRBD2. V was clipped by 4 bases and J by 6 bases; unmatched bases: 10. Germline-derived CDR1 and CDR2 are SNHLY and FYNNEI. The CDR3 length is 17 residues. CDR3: CASSVTSGRIRVNEQFF. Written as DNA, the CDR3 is TGTGCCAGCAGTGTGACTAGCGGGAGAATCCGGGTCAATGAGCAGTTCTTC.

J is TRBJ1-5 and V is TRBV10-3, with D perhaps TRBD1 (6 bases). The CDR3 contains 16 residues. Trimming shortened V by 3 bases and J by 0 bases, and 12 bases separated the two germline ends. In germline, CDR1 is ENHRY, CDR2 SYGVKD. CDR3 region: CAISDYREGSNQPQHF. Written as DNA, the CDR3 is TGTGCCATCAGTGATTACAGGGAGGGTAGCAATCAGCCCCAGCATTTT.

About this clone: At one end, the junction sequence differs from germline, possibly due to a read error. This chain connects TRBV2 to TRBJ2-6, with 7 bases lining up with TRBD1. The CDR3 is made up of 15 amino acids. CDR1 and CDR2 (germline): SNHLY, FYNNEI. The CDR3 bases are TGTGCCAGCATCCTACAGGGGTCTGAGGCCAACGTCCTGACTTTC. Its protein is CASILQGSEANVLTF.

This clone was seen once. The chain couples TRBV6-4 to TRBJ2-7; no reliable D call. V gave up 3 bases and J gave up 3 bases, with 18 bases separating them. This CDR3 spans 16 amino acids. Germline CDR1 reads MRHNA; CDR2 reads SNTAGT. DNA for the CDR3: TGTGCCAGCAGTGATATAGGGTTCCCCATCGTCTACGAGCAGTACTTC. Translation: CASSDIGFPIVYEQYF.

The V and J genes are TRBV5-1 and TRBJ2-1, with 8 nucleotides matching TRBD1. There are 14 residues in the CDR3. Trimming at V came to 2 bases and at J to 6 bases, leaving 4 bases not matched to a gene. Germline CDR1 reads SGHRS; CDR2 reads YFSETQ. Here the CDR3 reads CASSFGQGVNEQFF. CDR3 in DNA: TGCGCCAGCAGCTTCGGACAGGGTGTCAATGAGCAGTTCTTC.

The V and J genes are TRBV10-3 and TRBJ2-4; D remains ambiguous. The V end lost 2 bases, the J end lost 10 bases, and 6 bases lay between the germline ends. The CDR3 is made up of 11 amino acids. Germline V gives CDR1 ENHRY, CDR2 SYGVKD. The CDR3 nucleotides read TGTGCCATCAGTGAGGGGTCGATTCAGTACTTC. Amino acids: CAISEGSIQYF.

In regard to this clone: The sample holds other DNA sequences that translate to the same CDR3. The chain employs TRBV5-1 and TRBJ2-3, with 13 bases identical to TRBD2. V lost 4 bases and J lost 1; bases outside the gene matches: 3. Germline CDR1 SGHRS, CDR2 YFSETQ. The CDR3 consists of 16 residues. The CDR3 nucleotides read TGCGCCAGCAGCCCCGGACTAGCGGGGGGCACAGATACGCAGTATTTT. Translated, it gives CASSPGLAGGTDTQYF.

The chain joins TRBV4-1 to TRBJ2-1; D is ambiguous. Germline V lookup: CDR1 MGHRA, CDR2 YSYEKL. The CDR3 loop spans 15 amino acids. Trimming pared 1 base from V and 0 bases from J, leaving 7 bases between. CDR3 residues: CASSQGYNSYNEQFF. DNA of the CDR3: TGCGCCAGCAGCCAAGGCTACAACTCCTACAATGAGCAGTTCTTC.

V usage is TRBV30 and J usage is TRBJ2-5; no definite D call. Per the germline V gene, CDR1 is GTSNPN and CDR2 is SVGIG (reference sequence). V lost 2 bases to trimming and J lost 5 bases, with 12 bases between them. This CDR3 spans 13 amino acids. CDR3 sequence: CAWSRRAIETQYF. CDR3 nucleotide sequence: TGTGCCTGGAGTCGACGAGCGATTGAGACCCAGTACTTC.

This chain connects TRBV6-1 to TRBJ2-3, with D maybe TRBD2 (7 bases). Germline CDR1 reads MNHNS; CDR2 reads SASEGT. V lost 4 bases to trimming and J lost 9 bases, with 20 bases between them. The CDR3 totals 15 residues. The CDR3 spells CASSAGASGLRTQYF. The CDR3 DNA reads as TGTGCCAGCAGTGCAGGGGCTAGCGGTCTAAGGACGCAGTATTTT.

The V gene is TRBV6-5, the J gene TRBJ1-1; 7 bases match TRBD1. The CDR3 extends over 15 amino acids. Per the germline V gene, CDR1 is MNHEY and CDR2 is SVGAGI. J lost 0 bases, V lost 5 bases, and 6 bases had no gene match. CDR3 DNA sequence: TGTGCCAGCAGTAACGACAGGGTCCTGAACACTGAAGCTTTCTTT. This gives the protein CASSNDRVLNTEAFF.

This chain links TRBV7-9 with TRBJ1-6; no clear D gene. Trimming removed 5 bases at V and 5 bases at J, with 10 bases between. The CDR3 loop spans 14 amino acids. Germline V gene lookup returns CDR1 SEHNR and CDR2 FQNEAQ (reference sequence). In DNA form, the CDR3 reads TGTGCCAGCAGCGACGGGCTTCATAATTCACCCCTCCACTTT. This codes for CASSDGLHNSPLHF.

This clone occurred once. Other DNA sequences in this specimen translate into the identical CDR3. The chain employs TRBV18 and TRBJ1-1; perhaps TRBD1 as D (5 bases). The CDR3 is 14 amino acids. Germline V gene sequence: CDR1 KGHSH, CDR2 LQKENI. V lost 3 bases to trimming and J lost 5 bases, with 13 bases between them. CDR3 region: CASSPQGGRTEAFF. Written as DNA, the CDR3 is TGTGCCAGCTCACCTCAGGGAGGGAGGACTGAAGCTTTCTTT.

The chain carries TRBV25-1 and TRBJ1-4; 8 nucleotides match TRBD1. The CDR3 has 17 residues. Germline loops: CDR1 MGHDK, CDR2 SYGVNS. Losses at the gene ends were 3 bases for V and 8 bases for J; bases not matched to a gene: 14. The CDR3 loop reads CASSDRTGTSLREKLFF. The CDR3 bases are TGTGCCAGCAGTGACCGGACAGGGACATCCTTAAGGGAAAAACTGTTTTTT. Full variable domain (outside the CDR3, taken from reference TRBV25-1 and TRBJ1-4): EADIYQTPRYLVIGTGKKITLECSQTMGHDKMYWYQQDPGMELHLIHYSYGVNSTEKGDLSSESTVSRIRTEHFPLTLESARPSHTSQYLCASSDRTGTSLREKLFFGSGTQLSVL.

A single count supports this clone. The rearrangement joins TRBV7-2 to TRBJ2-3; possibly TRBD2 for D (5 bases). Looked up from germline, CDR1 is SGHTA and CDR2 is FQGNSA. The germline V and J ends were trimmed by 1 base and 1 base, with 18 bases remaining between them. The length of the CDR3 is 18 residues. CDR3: CASSLGAPGSRGTDTQYF. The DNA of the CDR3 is TGTGCCAGCAGCTTAGGGGCTCCGGGATCGAGGGGCACAGATACGCAGTATTTT.

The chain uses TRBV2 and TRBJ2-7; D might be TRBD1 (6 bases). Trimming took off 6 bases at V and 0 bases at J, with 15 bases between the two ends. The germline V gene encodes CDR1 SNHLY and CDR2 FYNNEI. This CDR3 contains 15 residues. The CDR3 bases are TGTGCCAGCAGCATTGAACAGGGTAACTCCTACGAGCAGTACTTC. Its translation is CASSIEQGNSYEQYF.

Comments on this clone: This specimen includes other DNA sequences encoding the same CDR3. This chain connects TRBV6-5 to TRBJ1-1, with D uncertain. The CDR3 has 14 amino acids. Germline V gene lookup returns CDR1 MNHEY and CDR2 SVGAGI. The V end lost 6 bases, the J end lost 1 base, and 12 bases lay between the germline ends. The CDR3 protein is CASSRGTTNTEAFF. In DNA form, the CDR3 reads TGTGCCAGCAGCCGGGGTACGACGAACACTGAAGCTTTCTTT.

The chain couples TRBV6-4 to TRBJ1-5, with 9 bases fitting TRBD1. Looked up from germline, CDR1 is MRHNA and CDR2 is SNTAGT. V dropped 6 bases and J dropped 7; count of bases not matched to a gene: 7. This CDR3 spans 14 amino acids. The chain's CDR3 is CASRNRDRVQPQHF. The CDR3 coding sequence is TGTGCCAGCAGGAACCGGGACAGGGTACAGCCCCAGCATTTT.

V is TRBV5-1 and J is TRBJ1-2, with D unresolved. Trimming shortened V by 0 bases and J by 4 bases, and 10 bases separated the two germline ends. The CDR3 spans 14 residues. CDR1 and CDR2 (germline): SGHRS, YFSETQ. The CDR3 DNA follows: TGCGCCAGCAGCTTGGAGAAAACCTCCTATGGCTACACCTTC. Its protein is CASSLEKTSYGYTF.